This passage covers 30 T cell receptor beta chains from one sample sequenced in a study of cytotoxic CD8 clonotypes in ibrutinib-treated CLL. TCRdb's copy holds only in-frame clones and misses some; the assay was immunoSEQ multiplex PCR. The profile shows over 75,000 clones, 70% to 85% of them singletons. Specimen: PBMCs, collected after 12 months of ibrutinib treatment. The receptor source for this set is a human donor with chronic lymphocytic leukemia.

The gene calls are TRBV30 and TRBJ2-5; 7 positions match TRBD1. The CDR3 contains 14 residues. Germline V gene lookup returns CDR1 GTSNPN and CDR2 SVGIG (reference sequence). With V trimmed by 2 bases and J by 5 bases, 8 bases remained unmatched. CDR3 sequence (DNA): TGTGCCTGGAGTCTGACAGGGAAGAAGGAGACCCAGTACTTC. Its protein is CAWSLTGKKETQYF.

V gene TRBV27 combines with J gene TRBJ2-7; 11 bases match TRBD2. The CDR3 spans 15 residues. Germline V CDR1 and CDR2: MNHEY, SMNVEV (reference sequence). The junction had 7 bases not matched to a gene; V was cut back by 6 bases and J by 3 bases. The DNA of the CDR3 is TGTGCCAGCAGGTCTAGCGGGGGGACCTACTACGAGCAGTACTTC. Its protein product is CASRSSGGTYYEQYF.

The chain employs TRBV7-3 and TRBJ2-7; 9 bases map to TRBD1. After removal of 5 bases from V and 2 bases from J, the junction contained 7 bases not matched to a gene. Germline V gene sequence: CDR1 SGHTA, CDR2 FQGTGA. The CDR3 totals 15 residues. The CDR3 protein is CASSLGQGNTYEQYF. CDR3 DNA sequence: TGTGCCAGCAGCCTGGGACAGGGTAATACCTACGAGCAGTACTTC.

The chain joins TRBV6-5 to TRBJ2-7; 12 positions match TRBD2. The junction had 6 bases not matched to a gene; V was cut back by 5 bases and J by 7 bases. This CDR3 is built from 14 residues. Germline CDR1 reads MNHEY; CDR2 reads SVGAGI. CDR3: CASSLAGGPGEQYF. CDR3 coding DNA: TGTGCCAGCAGTCTAGCGGGGGGGCCTGGGGAGCAGTACTTC.

V gene TRBV18 combines with J gene TRBJ2-3; 12 nucleotides line up with TRBD2. J gave up 6 bases and V 6 bases, and 10 bases lay outside the gene matches. Germline CDR1 KGHSH, CDR2 LQKENI. The CDR3 is 16 amino acids. The CDR3 loop is CASSPPLAGGRDTQYF. CDR3 in DNA: TGTGCCAGCTCGCCGCCCCTAGCGGGGGGGCGGGATACGCAGTATTTT.

The chain combines TRBV5-6 with TRBJ1-1, with D unclear. This CDR3 has 13 residues. Trimming left V 3 bases short and J 1 base short, with 7 bases between. Germline CDR1 reads SGHDT; CDR2 reads YYEEEE. The CDR3 DNA follows: TGTGCCAGCAGCTCGCCGAGGAACACTGAAGCTTTCTTT. Protein: CASSSPRNTEAFF.

The CDR3 here is CASSLSGDAKNIQYF. CDR3 sequence (DNA): TGCGCCAGCAGCTTGTCCGGGGATGCCAAAAACATTCAGTACTTC. V gene TRBV5-1 combines with J gene TRBJ2-4, with D possibly TRBD2 on 5 matching bases. Trimming pared 1 base from V and 1 base from J, leaving 9 bases between. Per germline, CDR1 SGHRS and CDR2 YFSETQ. The CDR3 loop spans 15 amino acids.

This chain joins TRBV9 and TRBJ2-5; D is unclear. This CDR3 contains 14 residues. The ends were cut back, 0 bases at V and 5 bases at J, with 11 bases in the middle. Germline CDR1 reads SGDLS; CDR2 reads YYNGEE. The CDR3 nucleotides are TGTGCCAGCAGCGTAGTTTCTGGCCACGAGACCCAGTACTTC. It is translated as CASSVVSGHETQYF.

This chain links TRBV7-9 with TRBJ1-3, with D possibly being TRBD1 (6 bases). Trimming removed 2 bases at V and 5 bases at J, with 16 bases between. The V gene's germline CDR1 is SEHNR and CDR2 FQNEAQ (reference sequence). The CDR3 consists of 16 residues. CDR3 residues: CASSLSMSGARNTIYF. The DNA of the CDR3 is TGTGCCAGCAGCTTAAGCATGTCGGGGGCGAGAAACACCATATATTTT.

The chain joins TRBV7-8 to TRBJ1-2; D is perhaps TRBD1 (5 bases). Germline-derived CDR1 and CDR2 are SGHVS and FQNEAQ. Between the trimmed V and J ends, which lost 6 bases and 7 bases, there was a span of 12 bases. This CDR3 has 12 residues. DNA of the CDR3: TGTGCCAGCAGGGCTGCGGGGGGTGGCTACACCTTC. Its translation: CASRAAGGGYTF.

The gene calls are TRBV11-1 and TRBJ2-2; the match to TRBD1 covers 7 bases. Per the germline V gene, CDR1 is SGHAT and CDR2 is FQDESV (reference sequence). The CDR3 runs to 15 residues. The J segment lost 1 base and the V segment lost 5 bases, leaving 4 bases of the junction unmatched. This CDR3 reads CASSNRQGNTGELFF. Here the CDR3 DNA reads TGTGCCAGCAGCAATCGACAGGGGAACACCGGGGAGCTGTTTTTT.

The V gene is TRBV18, the J gene TRBJ1-6, with 8 bases matching TRBD1. Per the germline V gene, CDR1 is KGHSH and CDR2 is LQKENI. Trimming took 2 bases from V and 9 from J; bases not matched to a gene: 6. The length of the CDR3 is 15 residues. CDR3 nucleotides: TGTGCCAGCTCACCAGGGGCAGGGGGCGGTTCACCCCTCCACTTT. It yields the protein CASSPGAGGGSPLHF.

This chain uses TRBV6-4 with TRBJ2-6, with no clear D. Germline V gene sequence: CDR1 MRHNA, CDR2 SNTAGT. The CDR3 spans 14 residues. V was shortened by 3 bases and J by 0 bases, with 3 bases between the two germline ends. CDR3 loop: CASSDRSGANVLTF. The CDR3 coding sequence is TGTGCCAGCAGTGATCGCTCTGGGGCCAACGTCCTGACTTTC.

The V and J genes are TRBV15 and TRBJ2-1, with TRBD1 as a possible D gene (6 bases). The germline V gene encodes CDR1 LNHNV and CDR2 YYDKDF (reference sequence). This CDR3 is built from 16 residues. Trimming pared 1 base from V and 6 bases from J, leaving 16 bases between. CDR3 amino acids: CATSRAPQGGFNEQFF. In DNA form, the CDR3 reads TGTGCCACCAGCAGAGCGCCACAAGGGGGTTTCAATGAGCAGTTCTTC.

The chain uses TRBV7-2 and TRBJ2-7, with D unclear. V was pared by 2 bases and J by 0 bases, with 8 bases between. This CDR3 has 14 residues. Looked up from germline, CDR1 is SGHTA and CDR2 is FQGNSA. The CDR3 region has the DNA TGTGCCAGCAGCTTAAATGGGAACTCCTACGAGCAGTACTTC. Its protein product is CASSLNGNSYEQYF. The variable domain in full, completed from reference TRBV7-2 and TRBJ2-7, reads GAGVSQSPSNKVTEKGKDVELRCDPISGHTALYWYRQSLGQGLEFLIYFQGNSAPDKSGLPSDRFSAERTGGSVSTLTIQRTQQEDSAVYLCASSLNGNSYEQYFGPGTRLTVT.

This chain joins TRBV9 and TRBJ2-2; TRBD2 is a possible D gene (6 bases). The germline V gene encodes CDR1 SGDLS and CDR2 YYNGEE. The CDR3 consists of 14 residues. The germline V and J ends were trimmed by 6 bases and 4 bases, with 13 bases remaining between them. This CDR3 reads CASMGLRGTGELFF. The CDR3 DNA is TGTGCCAGCATGGGGTTGCGGGGCACCGGGGAGCTGTTTTTT.

About this clone itself: The sample carries other DNA sequences with the same CDR3. This rearrangement joins TRBV27 to TRBJ2-1; the D gene could be TRBD1 or TRBD2 (5 bases each). CDR1 and CDR2 from the germline V gene are MNHEY and SMNVEV (reference sequence). This CDR3 contains 14 residues. Trimming took off 0 bases at V and 10 bases at J, with 13 bases between the two ends. The CDR3 region is CASSLSLVGTEQFF. The CDR3 bases are TGTGCCAGCAGTTTATCTTTGGTAGGGACCGAGCAGTTCTTC.

The gene calls are TRBV7-6 and TRBJ2-2, with TRBD2 matching over 11 bases. The CDR3 has 20 residues. Germline loops: CDR1 SGHVS, CDR2 FNYEAQ. After removal of 5 bases from V and 1 base from J, the junction contained 15 bases not matched to a gene. The CDR3 loop reads CASSPPLLRLAGGNTGELFF. The CDR3 DNA sequence: TGTGCCAGCAGCCCACCCCTCCTTCGGCTAGCGGGGGGGAACACCGGGGAGCTGTTTTTT.

This chain links TRBV9 with TRBJ2-1; maybe TRBD2 (5 bases). Trimming pared 0 bases from V and 10 bases from J, leaving 11 bases between. Germline V CDR1 and CDR2: SGDLS, YYNGEE. There are 13 residues in the CDR3. The CDR3 here is CASSVVIGGEQFF. The CDR3 DNA reads TGTGCCAGCAGCGTAGTTATAGGAGGAGAGCAGTTCTTC. Using reference TRBV9 and TRBJ2-1 for the parts outside the CDR3, the full variable domain is DSGVTQTPKHLITATGQRVTLRCSPRSGDLSVYWYQQSLDQGLQFLIQYYNGEERAKGNILERFSAQQFPDLHSELNLSSLELGDSALYFCASSVVIGGEQFFGPGTRLTVL.

The chain links TRBV7-9 to TRBJ2-1; D is ambiguous. This CDR3 is built from 15 residues. The germline V and J ends were trimmed by 2 bases and 0 bases, with 8 bases remaining between them. CDR1 SEHNR and CDR2 FQNEAQ come from the germline V gene (reference sequence). The CDR3 spells CASSLTASSYNEQFF. The CDR3 nucleotides are TGTGCCAGCAGCTTAACCGCGAGCTCCTACAATGAGCAGTTCTTC.

This chain links TRBV5-1 with TRBJ1-5; 8 positions agree with TRBD1. J was trimmed by 5 bases and V by 5 bases; bases with no gene match: 3. This CDR3 spans 13 amino acids. Per germline, CDR1 SGHRS and CDR2 YFSETQ. CDR3 in DNA: TGCGCCAGCAGAGTGGACAGGGATCAGCCCCAGCATTTT. Translating it yields CASRVDRDQPQHF.

In this sample, this clone turned up once. J is TRBJ1-4 and V is TRBV6-5; 7 bases align to TRBD1. CDR3 length: 14 residues. V shed 10 bases, J shed 4 bases, and the junction held 9 bases outside the gene matches. The germline V gene has CDR1 MNHEY and CDR2 SVGAGI. In DNA, the CDR3 is TGTGCCACCGCCCGGACAGGTCTTAATGAAAAACTGTTTTTT. This gives the protein CATARTGLNEKLFF.

The rearrangement links TRBV5-1 to TRBJ1-4; TRBD1 aligns across 12 bases. J lost 8 bases, V lost 5 bases, and 7 bases had no gene match. The length of the CDR3 is 15 residues. The V gene's germline CDR1 is SGHRS and CDR2 YFSETQ. For the CDR3, the DNA is TGCGCCAGCAGTGTCTCGGGACAGGGGGCGGAAAAACTGTTTTTT. Protein: CASSVSGQGAEKLFF.

The CDR3 region is CASSDTSPTGARGYTF. The CDR3 DNA reads TGTGCCAGCAGTGATACTTCGCCAACAGGGGCGAGGGGCTACACCTTC. The rearrangement joins TRBV6-1 to TRBJ1-2; 7 bases are a match to TRBD1. The germline gives CDR1 MNHNS, CDR2 SASEGT. With V trimmed by 3 bases and J by 8 bases, 15 bases remained unmatched. The CDR3 sequence is 16 residues long.

The chain couples TRBV6-6 to TRBJ1-5; no reliable D call. V was pared by 8 bases and J by 4 bases, with 9 bases between. Germline values: CDR1 MNHNY, CDR2 SVGAGI (reference sequence). This CDR3 comprises 12 residues. The CDR3 spells CASADWNQPQHF. CDR3 nucleotide sequence: TGTGCCAGCGCTGATTGGAATCAGCCCCAGCATTTT.

J is TRBJ1-3 and V is TRBV2; possible D gene TRBD1, 6 bases. This CDR3 is 15 amino acids long. Germline V gene lookup returns CDR1 SNHLY and CDR2 FYNNEI. V lost 6 bases to trimming and J lost 0 bases, with 12 bases between them. The CDR3: CASRETGLSGNTIYF. The CDR3 DNA reads as TGTGCCAGCAGAGAGACAGGTCTCTCTGGAAACACCATATATTTT.

The J gene is TRBJ2-7, the V gene TRBV4-1; 8 positions agree with TRBD1. The V gene end was trimmed by 4 bases and the J gene end by 3 bases; junction bases not matched to a gene: 11. Per the germline V gene, CDR1 is MGHRA and CDR2 is YSYEKL. The CDR3 covers 16 residues. As DNA, the CDR3 is TGCGCCAGCAGCCCCAGTCCCGGGACAGGTTTCTACGAGCAGTACTTC. As protein: CASSPSPGTGFYEQYF.

CDR3 sequence reads: CASSFPISGANVLTF. The CDR3 DNA sequence: TGTGCCAGCAGCTTTCCCATCTCTGGGGCCAACGTCCTGACTTTC. The chain employs TRBV5-8 and TRBJ2-6, with D unresolved. The CDR3 loop spans 15 amino acids. CDR1 is SGHTS, CDR2 YDEGEE, per germline. V was shortened by 2 bases and J by 0 bases, with 6 bases between the two germline ends.

The chain is built from TRBV6-5 and TRBJ1-6; possible D gene TRBD1, 5 bases. V lost 6 bases and J lost 6, with 15 bases in between. There are 15 residues in the CDR3. Per germline, CDR1 MNHEY and CDR2 SVGAGI. This chain's CDR3 is CASRTDKGPNSPLHF. The CDR3 nucleotides read TGTGCCAGCAGAACGGACAAAGGCCCTAATTCACCCCTCCACTTT.

The chain has TRBV5-1 and TRBJ2-5; D might be TRBD1 (6 bases). Germline lookup yields CDR1 SGHRS and CDR2 YFSETQ. The ends were cut back, 4 bases at V and 0 bases at J, with 13 bases in the middle. The CDR3 is 15 residues long. The CDR3 is CASSGGQQYQETQYF. CDR3 sequence (DNA): TGCGCCAGCAGCGGAGGACAGCAGTACCAAGAGACCCAGTACTTC.